This T cell receptor (beta chain) was captured in a study of T cells after yellow fever vaccination. MiXCR, run by TCRdb on the 5' RACE reads, gives a single entry per CDR3 protein. Among 170,000 or so distinct CDR3 sequences listed, about a tenth were seen once. Germline-derived CDR1 and CDR2 are SQVTM and ANQGSEA. V shed 6 bases and J shed 0 bases, with 10 bases lying between them. The CDR3 has 13 amino acids. This clonotype appeared many times. This clonotype was obtained from a man between 18 and 35 years old who received the YFV17D yellow fever vaccine. The sample here was CD8+ T cells sorted from PBMCs, taken 45 days after the yellow fever booster vaccination. V is TRBV29-1 and J is TRBJ2-3; D gene unclear. In DNA form, the CDR3 reads TGCAGCGTCCCCTTGACTAGCACAGATACGCAGTATTTT. This encodes CSVPLTSTDTQYF.